This T cell receptor (beta chain) was obtained from a study of CD8 T cells in ankylosing spondylitis. General study results and limits: Reports say disease-linked clones showed up significantly more in matched ankylosing spondylitis synovial fluid. A motif of 7 or 8 highly homologous TCR beta variants was seen as apparently characteristic of ankylosing spondylitis blood.

This clonotype was recorded at least ten times. The antigen is not known. This CDR3 has 15 amino acids. After removal of 2 bases from V and 2 bases from J, the junction contained 4 bases not matched to a gene. Germline lookup yields CDR1 SGHRS and CDR2 YFSETQ. TCRdb independently ran MiXCR on the 5' RACE reads; one entry per CDR3 protein. The table shows tens of thousands of distinct CDR3 sequences, with approximately 6% occurring only once. Sequenced sample: synovial fluid, either unsorted or a sorted T cell fraction (not recorded which). J is TRBJ2-7 and V is TRBV5-1, with TRBD2 matching over 10 bases. The source is a male donor with ankylosing spondylitis. The CDR3, as DNA: TGCGCCAGCAGCTTACAAACTAGCGGGACCTACGAGCAGTACTTC. Its protein product is CASSLQTSGTYEQYF.